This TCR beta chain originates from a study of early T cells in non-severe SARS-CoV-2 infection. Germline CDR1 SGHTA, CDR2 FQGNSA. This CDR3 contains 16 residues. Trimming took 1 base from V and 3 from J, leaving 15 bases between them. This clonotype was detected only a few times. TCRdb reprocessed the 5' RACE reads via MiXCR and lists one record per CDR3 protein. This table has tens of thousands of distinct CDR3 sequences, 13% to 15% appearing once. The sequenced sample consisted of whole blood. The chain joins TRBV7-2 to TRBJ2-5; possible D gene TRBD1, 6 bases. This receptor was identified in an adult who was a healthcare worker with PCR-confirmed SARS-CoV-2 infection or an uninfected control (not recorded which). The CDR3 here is CASSLGGDRSEETQYF. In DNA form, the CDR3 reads TGTGCCAGCAGCTTAGGGGGCGACAGGAGTGAAGAGACCCAGTACTTC. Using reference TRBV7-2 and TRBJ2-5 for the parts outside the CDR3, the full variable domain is GAGVSQSPSNKVTEKGKDVELRCDPISGHTALYWYRQSLGQGLEFLIYFQGNSAPDKSGLPSDRFSAERTGGSVSTLTIQRTQQEDSAVYLCASSLGGDRSEETQYFGPGTRLLVL.